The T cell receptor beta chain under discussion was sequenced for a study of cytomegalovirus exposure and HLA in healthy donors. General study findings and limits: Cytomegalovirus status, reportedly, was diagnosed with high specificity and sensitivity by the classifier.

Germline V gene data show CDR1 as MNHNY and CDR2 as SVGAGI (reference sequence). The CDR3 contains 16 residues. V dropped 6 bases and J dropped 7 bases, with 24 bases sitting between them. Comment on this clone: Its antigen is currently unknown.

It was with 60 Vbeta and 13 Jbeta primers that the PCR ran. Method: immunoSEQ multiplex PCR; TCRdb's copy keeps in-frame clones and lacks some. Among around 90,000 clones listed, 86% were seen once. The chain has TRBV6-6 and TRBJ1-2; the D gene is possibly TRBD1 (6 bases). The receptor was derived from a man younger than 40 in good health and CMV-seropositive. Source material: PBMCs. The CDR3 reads CASRDQSFDRLSGYTF. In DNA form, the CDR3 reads TGTGCCAGCAGAGATCAATCGTTCGACAGGTTGTCTGGCTACACCTTC.